These T cell receptor beta chains were read from a single sample in a study of T cells in localized non-small cell lung cancer. Clones were sequenced by immunoSEQ multiplex PCR, and TCRdb holds only the in-frame ones, with some missing. The repertoire has tens of thousands of clones, around 73% of them found once; the top ten carry approximately 31%. Specimen: peripheral blood, collected before any cancer treatment. The receptors shown here come from a male donor aged 60 or older with stage II squamous cell lung carcinoma. Both conserved end residues are part of each CDR3. A D gene is named only where the DNA matches it firmly. Rows may omit the clone size; those that give it use once, few, many or a size class.

abundance	j_gene	len	d_gene	v_gene	CDR3aa	CDR3nt
-	TRBJ1-1	12	-	TRBV2	CASSEWNTEAFF	TGTGCCAGCAGTGAATGGAACACTGAAGCTTTCTTT
-	TRBJ2-3	15	TRBD2	TRBV19	CASTRGGRAPDTQYF	TGTGCCAGTACCAGGGGCGGGAGGGCCCCAGATACGCAGTATTTT
-	TRBJ1-2	14	-	TRBV9	CASSVEGRGHGYTF	TGTGCCAGCAGCGTAGAAGGCAGGGGTCATGGCTACACCTTC
-	TRBJ1-2	13	-	TRBV5-4	CASSLAGGDGYTF	TGTGCCAGCAGCTTGGCTGGGGGCGATGGCTACACCTTC
-	TRBJ2-5	16	-	TRBV23-1	CASSHRRSALQETQYF	TGCGCCAGCAGTCACCGCCGTAGCGCCCTCCAAGAGACCCAGTACTTC
once	TRBJ2-1	14	TRBD1	TRBV18	CASSQDRGTNEQFF	TGTGCCAGCTCCCAGGACAGGGGCACGAATGAGCAGTTCTTC
-	TRBJ1-1	18	-	TRBV4-1	CASSQDPPGILRDTEAFF	TGCGCCAGCAGCCAAGATCCCCCTGGGATCCTCAGGGACACTGAAGCTTTCTTT
-	TRBJ1-5	13	-	TRBV13	CASSYGQNQPQHF	TGTGCCAGCAGCTATGGACAGAATCAGCCCCAGCATTTT
medium-sized	TRBJ1-1	16	-	TRBV4-2	CASSQDGGRLDPEAFF	TGTGCCAGCAGCCAAGATGGAGGGCGGCTGGATCCTGAAGCTTTCTTT
few	TRBJ1-1	15	-	TRBV15	CATSRGGEGNTEAFF	TGTGCCACCAGCAGAGGTGGGGAGGGGAACACTGAAGCTTTCTTT
-	TRBJ1-2	16	-	TRBV19	CASSRDSGPGGYGYTF	TGTGCCAGTAGTAGGGACTCCGGTCCCGGAGGCTATGGCTACACCTTC
-	TRBJ1-1	16	-	TRBV7-9	CASSSLPATENTEAFF	TGTGCCAGCAGCTCACTCCCCGCGACAGAAAACACTGAAGCTTTCTTT
-	TRBJ1-2	15	TRBD1	TRBV16	CASSPSVGQGRGYTF	TGTGCCAGCAGCCCAAGCGTAGGACAGGGGCGAGGCTACACCTTC
-	TRBJ1-2	13	TRBD1	TRBV7-8	CASSPTGNYGYTF	TGTGCCAGCAGCCCGACAGGGAACTATGGCTACACCTTC
-	TRBJ2-7	15	-	TRBV7-8	CASSHDPGPPYEQYF	TGTGCCAGCAGCCATGATCCGGGACCGCCCTACGAGCAGTACTTC
once	TRBJ1-1	15	TRBD1	TRBV4-1	CASSPRQGADTEASF	TGCGCCAGCAGCCCGAGACAGGGGGCAGACACTGAAGCTTCCTTT
-	TRBJ2-3	15	TRBD2	TRBV19	CASSVSGGATDTQYF	TGTGCCAGTAGCGTTAGCGGGGGGGCCACAGATACGCAGTATTTT
-	TRBJ2-2	16	-	TRBV21-1	CASSKDRDSRTGELFF	TGTGCCAGCAGCAAAGACCGGGACAGTCGCACCGGGGAGCTGTTTTTT
-	TRBJ1-4	14	-	TRBV2	CASSEGTHNEKLFF	TGTGCCAGCAGTGAGGGGACTCACAATGAAAAACTGTTTTTT
-	TRBJ1-2	13	-	TRBV6-5	CASSPDAGVGYTF	TGTGCCAGCAGTCCCGATGCGGGGGTCGGCTACACCTTC
-	TRBJ1-2	14	TRBD1	TRBV4-1	CASSSGQGWYGYTF	TGCGCCAGCAGCTCCGGACAGGGTTGGTATGGCTACACCTTC
-	TRBJ1-3	15	-	TRBV9	CASSVAGGWGNTIYF	TGTGCCAGCAGCGTAGCCGGGGGCTGGGGAAACACCATATATTTT
-	TRBJ2-5	16	TRBD2	TRBV25-1	CASSGTSGRAPQTQYF	TGTGCCAGCAGTGGGACTAGCGGGAGGGCCCCCCAGACCCAGTACTTC
once	TRBJ2-7	13	-	TRBV7-2	CASSLRFSYEQYF	TGTGCCAGCAGCTTAAGGTTCTCCTACGAGCAGTACTTC
-	TRBJ2-1	16	TRBD2	TRBV5-1	CATAPLPSGRGREQFF	TGCGCCACCGCACCCCTCCCTAGCGGGAGGGGCAGGGAGCAGTTCTTC
-	TRBJ1-2	15	-	TRBV27	CASSLLPGAGDGYTF	TGTGCCAGCAGTTTATTGCCGGGGGCGGGGGATGGCTACACCTTC
-	TRBJ1-5	18	-	TRBV27	CASSLGGVGLGSNQPQHF	TGTGCCAGCAGTTTAGGAGGTGTGGGGCTTGGGAGCAATCAGCCCCAGCATTTT
few	TRBJ2-1	18	-	TRBV7-3	CASSHPLSGDTSYNEQFF	TGTGCCAGCAGCCACCCCCTTTCCGGGGATACGTCCTACAATGAGCAGTTCTTC
few	TRBJ1-1	15	-	TRBV18	CASSPTGYYNTEAFF	TGTGCCAGCTCACCAACAGGGTATTATAACACTGAAGCTTTCTTT
-	TRBJ2-7	13	-	TRBV18	CASSPGSSYEQYF	TGTGCCAGCTCACCTGGGAGCTCCTACGAGCAGTACTTC
-	TRBJ2-7	14	-	TRBV6-1	CASSVGTDAYEQYF	TGTGCCAGCAGTGTGGGGACGGACGCCTACGAGCAGTACTTC
few	TRBJ1-2	16	-	TRBV5-5	CASSPGPTGDTYGYTF	TGTGCCAGCAGCCCTGGTCCGACAGGTGATACCTATGGCTACACCTTC
-	TRBJ1-1	12	-	TRBV29-1	CSGDRMVTEAFF	TGCAGCGGAGACAGAATGGTCACTGAAGCTTTCTTT
-	TRBJ1-4	15	-	TRBV5-1	CASSWDIATNEKLFF	TGCGCCAGCAGCTGGGACATCGCAACTAATGAAAAACTGTTTTTT
-	TRBJ1-5	16	-	TRBV19	CASSIRGVESNQPQHF	TGTGCCAGTAGTATACGAGGGGTTGAAAGCAATCAGCCCCAGCATTTT
few	TRBJ1-5	15	-	TRBV11-2	CASSLGTGTYQPQHF	TGTGCCAGCAGCTTAGGAACAGGAACCTATCAGCCCCAGCATTTT
-	TRBJ1-4	14	-	TRBV18	CASSPPTSSEKLFF	TGTGCCAGCTCACCACCCACTTCGAGTGAAAAACTGTTTTTT
-	TRBJ1-2	15	-	TRBV19	CASSIDISRHYGYTF	TGTGCCAGTAGTATTGACATCTCGAGACACTATGGCTACACCTTC
-	TRBJ2-5	13	-	TRBV7-2	CASSLRRGETQYF	TGTGCCAGCAGCCTGCGACGGGGAGAGACCCAGTACTTC
-	TRBJ2-1	15	TRBD2	TRBV7-8	CASSLGTSGYNEQFF	TGTGCCAGCAGCTTAGGGACTAGCGGCTACAATGAGCAGTTCTTC
-	TRBJ1-1	16	TRBD1	TRBV18	CASSPRGTGVDTEAFF	TGTGCCAGCTCACCTCGCGGGACAGGGGTGGACACTGAAGCTTTCTTT
once	TRBJ2-7	15	-	TRBV19	CASSIAEGEAYEQYF	TGTGCCAGTAGTATAGCCGAGGGGGAGGCGTACGAGCAGTACTTC
few	TRBJ1-6	14	-	TRBV7-3	CASSFGGHNSPLHF	TGTGCCAGCAGCTTCGGGGGCCATAATTCACCCCTCCACTTT
once	TRBJ1-2	13	TRBD1	TRBV18	CASSRGTGYGYTF	TGTGCCAGCTCGCGCGGGACAGGCTATGGCTACACCTTC
-	TRBJ2-3	13	-	TRBV30	CAWSASTPDTQYF	TGTGCCTGGAGTGCATCCACTCCAGATACGCAGTATTTT
-	TRBJ1-1	13	-	TRBV28	CASSLAGRSEAFF	TGTGCCAGCAGTTTGGCGGGTAGGAGTGAAGCTTTCTTT
few	TRBJ2-7	13	-	TRBV7-2	CASSLAPTYEQYF	TGTGCCAGCAGCTTGGCGCCTACCTACGAGCAGTACTTC
-	TRBJ1-2	16	TRBD1	TRBV18	CASSPSSQGVLGPYTF	TGTGCCAGCTCACCTTCTTCACAGGGGGTGCTTGGCCCTTACACCTTC
-	TRBJ2-2	16	-	TRBV7-9	CASSSGQQANTGELFF	TGTGCCAGCAGCTCAGGACAGCAAGCGAACACCGGGGAGCTGTTTTTT
few	TRBJ2-1	15	TRBD2	TRBV15	CATSGSGGLAREQFF	TGTGCCACCAGCGGGAGCGGGGGCCTCGCCCGGGAGCAGTTCTTC
-	TRBJ2-3	14	-	TRBV7-9	CASMGGGNTDTQYF	TGTGCCAGCATGGGGGGAGGTAACACAGATACGCAGTATTTT
-	TRBJ1-2	16	-	TRBV13	CASSPSPGTPNYGYTF	TGTGCCAGCAGCCCGAGTCCCGGGACACCCAACTATGGCTACACCTTC
-	TRBJ1-1	14	-	TRBV6-6	CASSYSNVNTEAFF	TGTGCCAGCAGTTACTCGAACGTGAACACTGAAGCTTTCTTT
many	TRBJ1-2	13	-	TRBV29-1	CSVSDFSLGGYTF	TGCAGCGTCTCGGACTTTTCATTGGGGGGCTACACCTTC
-	TRBJ2-7	14	TRBD1	TRBV13	CASSSWDSPGEQYF	TGTGCCAGCAGTTCGTGGGACAGCCCAGGGGAGCAGTACTTC
-	TRBJ2-2	13	-	TRBV6-1	CASSEMRPGELFF	TGTGCCAGCAGTGAAATGAGGCCCGGGGAGCTGTTTTTT
-	TRBJ1-2	14	-	TRBV18	CASSPQAGNYGYTF	TGTGCCAGCTCACCCCAGGCAGGGAACTATGGCTACACCTTC
-	TRBJ1-2	14	-	TRBV6-1	CASSEVQTQDGYTF	TGTGCCAGCAGTGAGGTGCAGACACAGGATGGCTACACCTTC
-	TRBJ2-7	15	TRBD1	TRBV9	CASSPLEGGSYEQYF	TGTGCCAGCAGCCCCCTGGAAGGGGGCAGCTACGAGCAGTACTTC
-	TRBJ2-2	16	TRBD1	TRBV10-1	CASSYTGGSNTGELFF	TGCGCCAGCAGTTATACAGGGGGCTCGAACACCGGGGAGCTGTTTTTT